These T cell receptor beta chains were read from a single sample in a study of tumor and adjacent non-tumor tissue in lung cancer. Using its own MiXCR run on the multiplex PCR reads, TCRdb lists one record per CDR3 protein. The sample has about 90,000 distinct CDR3 sequences; about 61% are singletons. The specimen sequenced was lung tumor tissue. The receptors were sampled from a man in his 70s with non-small cell lung cancer. Both conserved end residues are part of each CDR3. Fields, in order: J gene, D gene, V gene, clone size, CDR3 protein, CDR3 DNA. D genes are given only for firm matches. Some rows have no size entry. The others give once, few or many, or a class for an expanded clone.

j_call: TRBJ2-5; d_call: -; v_call: TRBV20-1; clone_size: -; cdr3_aa: CSPQLQETQYF; cdr3_nt: TGCAGTCCACAGCTACAAGAGACCCAGTACTTC
j_call: TRBJ2-1; d_call: -; v_call: TRBV20-1; clone_size: -; cdr3_aa: CSAGRQYNEQFF; cdr3_nt: TGCAGTGCTGGTAGACAGTACAATGAGCAGTTCTTC
j_call: TRBJ2-7; d_call: TRBD2; v_call: TRBV5-1; clone_size: -; cdr3_aa: CASSLALAASYEQYF; cdr3_nt: TGCGCCAGCAGCTTGGCCCTAGCGGCTTCCTACGAGCAGTACTTC
j_call: TRBJ2-3; d_call: -; v_call: TRBV5-6; clone_size: -; cdr3_aa: CASCFSSTDTQYF; cdr3_nt: TGTGCCAGCTGCTTTTCCAGCACAGATACGCAGTATTTT
j_call: TRBJ2-1; d_call: TRBD2; v_call: TRBV11-1; clone_size: once; cdr3_aa: CASSPSRSGGYYEQFF; cdr3_nt: TGTGCTAGCAGCCCCTCTCGGAGCGGGGGCTACTATGAGCAGTTCTTC
j_call: TRBJ2-6; d_call: -; v_call: TRBV28; clone_size: -; cdr3_aa: CASSLIRRGMTGANILTF; cdr3_nt: TGTGCAAGCAGTCTAATTAGGAGAGGCATGACTGGGGCCAACATCCTGACTTTC
j_call: TRBJ2-1; d_call: -; v_call: TRBV7-2; clone_size: -; cdr3_aa: CASSFNRATEQLF; cdr3_nt: TGTGCCAGCAGCTTCAACAGAGCAACTGAGCAGCTCTTC
j_call: TRBJ1-2; d_call: -; v_call: TRBV28; clone_size: -; cdr3_aa: CASSFVYGYTF; cdr3_nt: TGTGCCAGCAGTTTTGTCTATGGCTACACCTTC
j_call: TRBJ2-7; d_call: TRBD2; v_call: TRBV10-3; clone_size: -; cdr3_aa: CAISDRASGRARYEQYF; cdr3_nt: TGTGCCATCAGTGATAGGGCTAGCGGGAGGGCCCGGTACGAGCAGTACTTC
j_call: TRBJ2-7; d_call: -; v_call: TRBV6-6; clone_size: -; cdr3_aa: CASSPRGGGSRSEYEQYF; cdr3_nt: TGTGCCAGCAGCCCCCGGGGTGGTGGCAGTAGGTCTGAATACGAGCAGTACTTC
j_call: TRBJ2-1; d_call: -; v_call: TRBV5-4; clone_size: -; cdr3_aa: CAGSLQAGGNEQFF; cdr3_nt: TGTGCCGGCAGCTTACAAGCGGGCGGCAATGAGCAGTTCTTC
j_call: TRBJ2-7; d_call: -; v_call: TRBV6-1; clone_size: -; cdr3_aa: CSSRDGGINYEQYF; cdr3_nt: TGTTCCAGCAGGGACGGAGGCATCAACTACGAGCAGTACTTC
j_call: TRBJ2-2; d_call: TRBD1; v_call: TRBV20-1; clone_size: -; cdr3_aa: CSAVDRGSNTGELYF; cdr3_nt: TGCAGTGCTGTGGACAGGGGATCCAACACCGGGGAGCTGTATTTT
j_call: TRBJ2-1; d_call: -; v_call: TRBV7-8; clone_size: few; cdr3_aa: CASSLEPRRGDEQFF; cdr3_nt: TGTGCCAGCAGCCTCGAACCTAGACGAGGCGATGAGCAGTTCTTC
j_call: TRBJ2-7; d_call: -; v_call: TRBV20-1; clone_size: -; cdr3_aa: CNARGQGGYKQYF; cdr3_nt: TGCAACGCTAGAGGGCAGGGCGGCTACAAGCAGTACTTC
j_call: TRBJ2-6; d_call: -; v_call: TRBV6-1; clone_size: -; cdr3_aa: CTRSAEDSSWANVLTF; cdr3_nt: TGTACCAGAAGTGCCGAGGACAGCTCTTGGGCCAACGTCCTGACTTTC
j_call: TRBJ1-5; d_call: -; v_call: TRBV6-1; clone_size: -; cdr3_aa: CANGHLNSNQSQHF; cdr3_nt: TGTGCCAATGGACATCTAAATAGCAATCAGTCCCAGCATTTT
j_call: TRBJ2-2; d_call: -; v_call: TRBV10-3; clone_size: -; cdr3_aa: CAISSWSDAGELFF; cdr3_nt: TGTGCCATCAGTAGCTGGAGCGACGCCGGGGAGCTGTTTTTT
j_call: TRBJ2-1; d_call: -; v_call: TRBV6-2/TRBV6-3; clone_size: -; cdr3_aa: CASSYSRVYEQFF; cdr3_nt: TGTGCCAGTAGTTACTCGAGAGTATATGAGCAGTTCTTC
j_call: TRBJ2-7; d_call: TRBD2; v_call: TRBV7-2; clone_size: few; cdr3_aa: CASSLGFVSGSDEQYF; cdr3_nt: TGTGCCAGCAGCTTAGGCTTTGTTAGCGGGAGCGACGAGCAGTACTTC
j_call: TRBJ2-2; d_call: TRBD2; v_call: TRBV6-1; clone_size: many; cdr3_aa: CASSEQAGLTSGELFF; cdr3_nt: TGTGCCAGCAGTGAACAAGCGGGGCTAACGTCCGGGGAGCTGTTTTTT
j_call: TRBJ2-1; d_call: TRBD2; v_call: TRBV11-3; clone_size: -; cdr3_aa: CASSLDGGGGRFF; cdr3_nt: TGTGCCAGCAGCTTAGACGGGGGCGGGGGGCGGTTTTTC
j_call: TRBJ2-1; d_call: -; v_call: TRBV28; clone_size: -; cdr3_aa: CASSPWGRGNSFGFF; cdr3_nt: -
j_call: TRBJ2-1; d_call: -; v_call: TRBV20-1; clone_size: many; cdr3_aa: CSARVGHYYNEQFF; cdr3_nt: TGCAGTGCTAGAGTGGGACACTACTACAATGAGCAGTTCTTC
j_call: TRBJ2-7; d_call: -; v_call: TRBV6-5; clone_size: -; cdr3_aa: CASRAGKQEQYF; cdr3_nt: TGTGCCAGCAGGGCAGGGAAACAAGAGCAGTACTTC
j_call: TRBJ2-2; d_call: -; v_call: TRBV12-3/TRBV12-4; clone_size: -; cdr3_aa: CTSSAASGELFF; cdr3_nt: TGTACCAGCAGCGCCGCGAGCGGGGAGCTGTTTTTT
j_call: TRBJ2-3; d_call: TRBD1; v_call: TRBV10-3; clone_size: -; cdr3_aa: CAFGGQGEDTQYF; cdr3_nt: TGTGCCTTCGGAGGACAGGGCGAAGATACGCAGTATTTT
j_call: TRBJ1-5; d_call: -; v_call: TRBV28; clone_size: -; cdr3_aa: CASSLNAVGQPQHF; cdr3_nt: TGTGCCAGCAGTTTAAACGCGGTTGGGCAGCCCCAGCATTTT
j_call: TRBJ1-5; d_call: TRBD1; v_call: TRBV5-6; clone_size: -; cdr3_aa: CASSSLITGGNQPQHF; cdr3_nt: TGTGCCAGCAGCTCCCTCATTACAGGGGGCAATCAGCCCCAGCATTTT
j_call: TRBJ1-1; d_call: TRBD1; v_call: TRBV19; clone_size: few; cdr3_aa: CASSSPGQITEAFF; cdr3_nt: TGTGCCAGTAGTTCGCCGGGACAGATAACTGAAGCTTTCTTT
j_call: TRBJ1-1; d_call: -; v_call: TRBV6-1; clone_size: -; cdr3_aa: CASTGALNTEVFF; cdr3_nt: TGTGCCAGCACGGGGGCGTTGAATACCGAAGTTTTCTTT
j_call: TRBJ2-1; d_call: TRBD1; v_call: TRBV4-2; clone_size: once; cdr3_aa: CASTARGTGLYNEQFF; cdr3_nt: TGTGCCAGCACTGCTAGGGGGACAGGGCTTTACAATGAGCAGTTCTTC
j_call: TRBJ2-7; d_call: TRBD1; v_call: TRBV20-1; clone_size: -; cdr3_aa: CSASDTGGISYEQYF; cdr3_nt: TGCAGTGCTAGTGATACAGGGGGAATCTCCTATGAGCAGTACTTC
j_call: TRBJ1-5; d_call: -; v_call: TRBV12-3/TRBV12-4; clone_size: -; cdr3_aa: CTSSDRRGNQPRHF; cdr3_nt: TGTACCAGCAGCGACCGGAGGGGGAATCAGCCCCGGCATTTT
j_call: TRBJ2-5; d_call: -; v_call: TRBV11-2; clone_size: once; cdr3_aa: CASSWTSTGQETQYF; cdr3_nt: TGTGCTAGCAGCTGGACCAGTACAGGCCAAGAGACCCAGTACTTT